A single sample is the source of the 30 T cell receptor beta chains below, sequenced in a study of T cells in Graves' hyperthyroidism and ophthalmopathy. From RNA transcripts, TCR beta CDR3 regions were amplified. The HTBI primer set was used in a first-round RT-PCR of the TCR CDR3. TCRdb ran MiXCR on the multiplex PCR reads and lists one entry per CDR3 protein. The table shows just under 750,000 distinct CDR3 sequences, with approximately 36% occurring only once. The sequencing sample was made of blood. The receptors were gathered from a middle-aged woman with Graves' hyperthyroidism.

This clonotype occurred many times. V gene TRBV5-1 combines with J gene TRBJ1-1, with D unresolved. Germline V CDR1 and CDR2: SGHRS, YFSETQ. The CDR3 runs to 13 residues. V lost 2 bases and J 5 bases, leaving 10 bases between the germline ends. CDR3: CASSLVSLTEAFF. Written as DNA, the CDR3 is TGCGCCAGCAGCTTAGTATCCTTGACTGAAGCTTTCTTT. The variable domain in full, completed from reference TRBV5-1 and TRBJ1-1, reads KAGVTQTPRYLIKTRGQQVTLSCSPISGHRSVSWYQQTPGQGLQFLFEYFSETQRNKGNFPGRFSGRQFSNSRSEMNVSTLELGDSALYLCASSLVSLTEAFFGQGTRLTVV.

This clonotype has just a few counts. At one of its ends the junction is not consistent with the germline gene, which may arise from a read error. In DNA, the CDR3 is TGCACCAGCAGCCACCCTACAGGGGCCGGGGCCAACGTCCTGACTTTC. Translating gives CTSSHPTGAGANVLTF. The J gene is TRBJ2-6, the V gene TRBV4-3; 7 bases are shared with TRBD1. The CDR3 spans 16 residues. Germline CDR1 and CDR2: LGHNA and YSLEER.

Ten or more counts support this clonotype. V and J are TRBV7-3 and TRBJ1-2; D is unresolved. Trimming removed 5 bases from V and 9 bases from J, with 13 bases in between. The germline CDR1 and CDR2 sequences are SGHTA and FQGTGA. This CDR3 has 12 residues. The CDR3 reads CASSPYPGRYTF. CDR3 sequence (DNA): TGTGCCAGCAGCCCGTACCCAGGCCGCTACACCTTC. Drawing the rest from reference TRBV7-3 and TRBJ1-2, the complete variable domain is GAGVSQTPSNKVTEKGKYVELRCDPISGHTALYWYRQSLGQGPEFLIYFQGTGAADDSGLPNDRFFAVRPEGSVSTLKIQRTERGDSAVYLCASSPYPGRYTFGSGTRLTVV.

The chain recombines TRBV24-1 with TRBJ2-2; perhaps TRBD2 as D (6 bases). This CDR3 is built from 14 residues. Germline V lookup: CDR1 KGHDR, CDR2 SFDVKD. Trimming left V 12 bases short and J 4 bases short, with 17 bases between. This CDR3 is CAWTGVRTTGELFF. The CDR3 nucleotides are TGTGCCTGGACGGGGGTCCGAACCACCGGGGAGCTGTTTTTT.

The chain couples TRBV29-1 to TRBJ2-5; tentatively, D is TRBD1 (7 bases). There are 15 residues in the CDR3. With 1 base removed from V and 4 bases from J, the gap between germline ends came to 16 bases. Germline V gene sequence: CDR1 SQVTM, CDR2 ANQGSEA. CDR3: CSVEGRGRFRETQYF. CDR3 coding DNA: TGCAGCGTTGAAGGGAGGGGGCGGTTTCGAGAGACCCAGTACTTC.

The chain carries TRBV12-3 or TRBV12-4 and TRBJ1-3; 7 bases map to TRBD1. CDR3 size: 15 residues. J was trimmed by 4 bases and V by 6 bases; bases with no gene match: 9. CDR3 sequence (DNA): TGTGCCAGCAGCCCGACAGGGAGAGCAGGAAACACCATATATTTT. Its protein is CASSPTGRAGNTIYF.

This clonotype was observed a few times. The chain joins TRBV15 to TRBJ1-1; D not certain. Deletions cut 5 bases from V and 5 bases from J, with 12 bases between. CDR1 is LNHNV, CDR2 YYDKDF, per germline (reference sequence). This CDR3 region has 13 residues. The CDR3 spells CATSPLTLTEAFF. CDR3 in DNA: TGTGCCACCAGCCCCCTTACGTTGACTGAAGCTTTCTTT.

On this clonotype: Possible read error: a much larger clone is one base away. V is TRBV7-2 and J is TRBJ1-1, with TRBD1 as a possible D gene (6 bases). CDR3 length equals 13 residues. CDR1 and CDR2 from the germline V gene are SGHTA and FQGNSA. CDR3 sequence reads: CASSARTVLEASF. As DNA, the CDR3 is TGTGCCAGCAGCGCCAGGACAGTGCTTGAAGCTTCCTTT.

CDR3 amino acids: CSAGQREGDTDTQYF. CDR3 nucleotides: TGCAGTGCTGGACAGCGGGAGGGGGACACAGATACGCAGTATTTT. The gene calls are TRBV20-1 and TRBJ2-3, with 10 nucleotides matching TRBD2. This CDR3 is 15 amino acids long. Per germline, CDR1 DFQATT and CDR2 SNEGSKA (reference sequence). V lost 5 bases, J lost 2 bases, and 7 bases stayed unmatched.

This clonotype was seen a few times. The chain carries TRBV6-5 and TRBJ2-2; D is ambiguous. Germline lookup yields CDR1 MNHEY and CDR2 SVGAGI. The CDR3 extends over 16 amino acids. Trimming removed 0 bases from V and 2 bases from J, with 10 bases in between. This CDR3 reads CASSYSLDRNTGELFF. The CDR3 nucleotides read TGTGCCAGCAGTTACTCGTTGGACCGTAACACCGGGGAGCTGTTTTTT.

This clonotype has more than one count but fewer than ten. This chain links TRBV28 with TRBJ1-4; the D is unclear. Germline CDR1 and CDR2: MDHEN and SYDVKM. Trimming took 6 bases from V and 5 from J, leaving 7 bases between them. The CDR3 length is 12 residues. The CDR3: CASSYMNEKLFF. Here the CDR3 DNA reads TGTGCCAGCAGCTACATGAATGAAAAACTGTTTTTT.

The chain employs TRBV5-1 and TRBJ2-2, with a tentative D call TRBD2 (6 bases). Germline CDR1 is SGHRS and CDR2 is YFSETQ. Trimming took 0 bases from V and 4 from J, leaving 13 bases between them. This CDR3 region has 16 residues. CDR3 DNA sequence: TGCGCCAGCAGCTTGGCCCGACTAGGGCTCACCGGGGAGCTGTTTTTT. It specifies CASSLARLGLTGELFF.

The chain uses TRBV19 and TRBJ2-5; D ambiguous. Germline CDR1 and CDR2: LNHDA and SQIVND (reference sequence). This CDR3 has 15 residues. The V and J ends lost 6 bases and 5 bases respectively, with 19 bases between them. DNA of the CDR3: TGTGCCAGTAGCGACGAAAGGTCCCGCCCCGAGACCCAGTACTTC. Protein sequence: CASSDERSRPETQYF.

The chain links TRBV12-3 or TRBV12-4 to TRBJ1-5; D gene uncertain. V lost 5 bases and J lost 10, with 12 bases in between. The CDR3 has 12 residues. The chain's CDR3 is CASSPGAGPQHF. CDR3 bases: TGTGCCAGCAGTCCCGGAGCGGGACCCCAGCATTTT.

This clonotype was seen a handful of times. The J gene is TRBJ1-3, the V gene TRBV9; perhaps TRBD1 as D (5 bases). The CDR3 has 13 residues. V shed 3 bases and J shed 6 bases, with 10 bases lying between them. The V gene's germline CDR1 is SGDLS and CDR2 YYNGEE. The CDR3 sequence: CASSEGRLNTIYF. CDR3 nucleotide sequence: TGTGCCAGCAGCGAGGGACGGTTAAACACCATATATTTT.

This clonotype was seen many times. CDR3 nucleotides: TGTGCCAGCAGCCCTGGGACAGCTGAAGCTTTCTTT. Residues: CASSPGTAEAFF. V and J are TRBV7-2 and TRBJ1-1; 7 nucleotides match TRBD1. Germline V CDR1 and CDR2: SGHTA, FQGNSA. V was clipped by 5 bases and J by 6 bases; unmatched bases: 3. This CDR3 is 12 amino acids long.

The gene calls are TRBV6-2 or TRBV6-3 and TRBJ1-5; the D is unclear. Germline CDR1 reads MNHEY; CDR2 reads SVGEGT. The V and J ends lost 0 bases and 13 bases respectively, with 13 bases between them. This CDR3 comprises 13 residues. CDR3 nucleotide sequence: TGTGCCAGCAGTTACTCGCGAAGGGCCCTTCAGCATTTT. This codes for CASSYSRRALQHF.

This clonotype is a singleton in its sample. The V and J genes are TRBV5-1 and TRBJ1-6; the D gene is possibly TRBD1 (5 bases). CDR1 and CDR2 from the germline V gene are SGHRS and YFSETQ. Trimming removed 4 bases at V and 10 bases at J, with 18 bases between. The CDR3 contains 15 residues. The CDR3 here is CASSDGHLPASPLHF. The CDR3 DNA is TGCGCCAGCAGCGATGGACACCTCCCGGCATCACCCCTCCACTTT.

V usage is TRBV7-1 and J usage is TRBJ1-1; 12 bases fit TRBD1. TRBV7-1 belongs to the ORF category, with a function that is uncertain. V was clipped by 3 bases and J by 3 bases; unmatched bases: 5. This CDR3 region has 16 residues. CDR3 sequence: CASSSGTGGRDTEAFF. DNA for the CDR3: TGTGCCAGCAGCTCCGGGACAGGGGGCCGGGACACTGAAGCTTTCTTT.

This sequence joins TRBV2 and TRBJ1-5; no reliable D call. Germline CDR1 is SNHLY and CDR2 is FYNNEI. The V end was cut by 5 bases, the J end by 3 bases, with 17 bases between. The CDR3 sequence is 16 residues long. The CDR3 coding sequence is TGTGCCAGCAGTTACTCCGCAGTCCGACTCAATCAGCCCCAGCATTTT. It translates to CASSYSAVRLNQPQHF.

This clonotype was seen just once. The V and J genes are TRBV28 and TRBJ1-3, with D hard to call. The CDR3 length is 12 residues. The ends were cut back, 11 bases at V and 4 bases at J, with 12 bases in the middle. The V gene's germline CDR1 is MDHEN and CDR2 SYDVKM. Here the CDR3 reads CASQEGGNTIYF. CDR3 bases: TGTGCCTCCCAGGAGGGCGGAAACACCATATATTTT.

This clonotype showed up just a few times. V is TRBV5-8 and J is TRBJ1-2; no clear D gene. Looked up from germline, CDR1 is SGHTS and CDR2 is YDEGEE. The V end lost 2 bases, the J end lost 3 bases, and 14 bases lay between the germline ends. The CDR3 length is 15 residues. The CDR3: CASSFGWSNDYGYTF. Here the CDR3 DNA reads TGTGCCAGCAGCTTTGGCTGGTCTAATGACTATGGCTACACCTTC.

The J gene is TRBJ1-2, the V gene TRBV19; no definite D call. The CDR3 spans 10 residues. V was pared by 5 bases and J by 6 bases, with 4 bases between. CDR1 and CDR2 (germline): LNHDA, SQIVND (reference sequence). CDR3 sequence (DNA): TGTGCCAGTAGTTGGCATGGCTACACCTTC. Translated, it gives CASSWHGYTF.

This clonotype has only a few counts. This chain joins TRBV20-1 and TRBJ2-7; TRBD2 is a possible D gene (6 bases). The CDR3 contains 14 residues. Germline V CDR1 and CDR2: DFQATT, SNEGSKA (reference sequence). Trimming shortened V by 0 bases and J by 3 bases, and 12 bases separated the two germline ends. The CDR3 loop reads CSARDGTGDYEQYF. The CDR3 region has the DNA TGCAGTGCTAGAGACGGGACTGGGGACTACGAGCAGTACTTC.

The chain combines TRBV12-3 or TRBV12-4 with TRBJ1-2; maybe TRBD1 (5 bases). The CDR3 runs 13 residues. Trimming removed 3 bases from V and 4 bases from J, with 9 bases in between. The CDR3 nucleotides read TGTGCCAGCAGTTTGCTCGGGACCTATGGCTACACCTTC. It is translated as CASSLLGTYGYTF.

The sample holds many counts of this clonotype. This chain uses TRBV25-1 with TRBJ1-6, with D uncertain. Per the germline V gene, CDR1 is MGHDK and CDR2 is SYGVNS. The CDR3 is made up of 14 amino acids. V was clipped by 6 bases and J by 8 bases, with 14 bases between them. The DNA for the CDR3 is TGTGCCAGCAGCTACGACTGGTTAGATTCACCCCTCCACTTT. Residues: CASSYDWLDSPLHF. Filled out from reference TRBV25-1 and TRBJ1-6, the complete variable domain reads EADIYQTPRYLVIGTGKKITLECSQTMGHDKMYWYQQDPGMELHLIHYSYGVNSTEKGDLSSESTVSRIRTEHFPLTLESARPSHTSQYLCASSYDWLDSPLHFGNGTRLTVT.

The rearrangement uses TRBV29-1 and TRBJ2-7, with a possible D match to TRBD2 (6 bases). Germline V gene lookup returns CDR1 SQVTM and CDR2 ANQGSEA. The CDR3 has 15 residues. Trimming left V 0 bases short and J 7 bases short, with 19 bases between. CDR3 in amino acids: CSVEDRSEGAGEQYF. The CDR3 DNA follows: TGCAGCGTTGAAGATCGAAGTGAGGGCGCGGGGGAGCAGTACTTC.

This chain uses TRBV11-2 with TRBJ2-5; TRBD1 is a possible D gene (6 bases). The CDR3 is 15 residues long. CDR1 SGHAT and CDR2 FQNNGV come from the germline V gene. V was pared by 1 base and J by 7 bases, with 16 bases between. CDR3 in DNA: TGTGCCAGCAGCTTAGGAACTGGGGGCCCGGTGACCCAGTACTTC. This encodes CASSLGTGGPVTQYF.

The rearrangement links TRBV20-1 to TRBJ1-1, with 8 bases lining up with TRBD1. Germline V CDR1 and CDR2: DFQATT, SNEGSKA (reference sequence). There are 17 residues in the CDR3. Trimming removed 0 bases from V and 0 bases from J; junction bases left unmatched: 9. CDR3 sequence (DNA): TGCAGTGCTAGAGATCGGGACAGGCTTTGGGTGAACACTGAAGCTTTCTTT. Translation: CSARDRDRLWVNTEAFF.

This clonotype was counted many times. For the CDR3, the DNA is TGTGCCAGCAGCTACCTAGGGAGGGCCACTGAAGCTTTCTTT. This sequence encodes CASSYLGRATEAFF. V is TRBV7-8 and J is TRBJ1-1; D gene unclear. Germline CDR1 reads SGHVS; CDR2 reads FQNEAQ. This CDR3 is 14 amino acids long. Trimming pared 4 bases from V and 4 bases from J, leaving 13 bases between.